This note documents a single TCR beta chain sequence. These data are taken from a study of blood T cell repertoires in COVID-19. Assay used: immunoSEQ multiplex PCR; TCRdb lists only in-frame clones, some missing. The sample shows 330,000 or so clones, roughly nine tenths of them seen only once. The receptor's source is a woman in her twenties or thirties who had recovered from COVID-19. Sequencing was performed on PBMCs or T cells enriched from blood (not recorded which).

CDR3 sequence: CSVKKGTERTEAFF. CDR3 bases: TGCAGCGTTAAGAAAGGGACAGAAAGAACTGAAGCTTTCTTT. V is TRBV29-1 and J is TRBJ1-1; the match to TRBD1 covers 7 bases. The CDR3 is made up of 14 amino acids. The J segment lost 5 bases and the V segment lost 5 bases, leaving 11 bases of the junction unmatched. CDR1 and CDR2 from the germline V gene are SQVTM and ANQGSEA. The full variable domain, with the rest looked up from reference TRBV29-1 and TRBJ1-1, is SAVISQKPSRDICQRGTSLTIQCQVDSQVTMMFWYRQQPGQSLTLIATANQGSEATYESGFVIDKFPISRPNLTFSTLTVSNMSPEDSSIYLCSVKKGTERTEAFFGQGTRLTVV.